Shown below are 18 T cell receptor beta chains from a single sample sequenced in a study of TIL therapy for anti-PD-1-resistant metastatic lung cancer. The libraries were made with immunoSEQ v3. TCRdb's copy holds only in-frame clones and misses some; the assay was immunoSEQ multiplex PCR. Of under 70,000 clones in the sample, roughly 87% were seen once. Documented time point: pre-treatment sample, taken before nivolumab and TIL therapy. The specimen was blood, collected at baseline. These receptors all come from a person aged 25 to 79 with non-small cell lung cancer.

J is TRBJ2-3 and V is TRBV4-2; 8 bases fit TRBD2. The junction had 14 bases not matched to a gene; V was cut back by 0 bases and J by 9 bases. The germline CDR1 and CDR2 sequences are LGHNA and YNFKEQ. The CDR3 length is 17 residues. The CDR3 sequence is CASSQEPTIAGRYTQYF. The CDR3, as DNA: TGTGCCAGCAGCCAAGAACCTACAATAGCGGGAAGGTACACGCAGTATTTT.

In DNA, the CDR3 is TGCGCCAGCAGCCCACAGGTTCTGAACACTGAAGCTTTCTTT. It specifies CASSPQVLNTEAFF. The V call is TRBV5-1, the J call TRBJ1-1; a weak D match, TRBD1 (5 bases). V dropped 4 bases and J dropped 0 bases, with 10 bases sitting between them. CDR3 size: 14 residues. Per germline, CDR1 SGHRS and CDR2 YFSETQ.

The CDR3 loop is CASPYSMGSPEAFF. CDR3 in DNA: TGTGCCAGCCCTTACTCTATGGGGTCCCCTGAAGCTTTCTTT. This chain joins TRBV2 and TRBJ1-1; no clear D. Germline CDR1 reads SNHLY; CDR2 reads FYNNEI. The CDR3 sequence is 14 residues long. The V end was cut by 8 bases, the J end by 6 bases, with 19 bases between.

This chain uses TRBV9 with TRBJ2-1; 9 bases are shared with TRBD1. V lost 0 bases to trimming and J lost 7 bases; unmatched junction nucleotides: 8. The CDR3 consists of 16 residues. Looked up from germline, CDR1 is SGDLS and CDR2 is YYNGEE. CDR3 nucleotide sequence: TGTGCCAGCAGCGTAGAGCCGGGACAGGGTAAAAATGAGCAGTTCTTC. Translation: CASSVEPGQGKNEQFF.

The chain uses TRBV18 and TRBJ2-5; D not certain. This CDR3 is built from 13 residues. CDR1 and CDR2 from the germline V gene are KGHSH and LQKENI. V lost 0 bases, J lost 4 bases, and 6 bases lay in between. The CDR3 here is CASSPPGRETQYF. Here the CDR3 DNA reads TGTGCCAGCTCACCACCGGGAAGAGAGACCCAGTACTTC. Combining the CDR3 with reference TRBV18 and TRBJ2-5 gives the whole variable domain NAGVMQNPRHLVRRRGQEARLRCSPMKGHSHVYWYRQLPEEGLKFMVYLQKENIIDESGMPKERFSAEFPKEGPSILRIQQVVRGDSAAYFCASSPPGRETQYFGPGTRLLVL.

CDR3 sequence reads: CASSEGGAYSNQPQHF. As DNA, the CDR3 is TGTGCCAGTAGTGAAGGGGGAGCTTATAGCAATCAGCCCCAGCATTTT. The chain is built from TRBV19 and TRBJ1-5; tentative D call: TRBD1 (6 bases). V was cut by 5 bases and J by 0 bases, with 14 bases left in between. The germline gives CDR1 LNHDA, CDR2 SQIVND (reference sequence). The CDR3 extends over 16 amino acids.

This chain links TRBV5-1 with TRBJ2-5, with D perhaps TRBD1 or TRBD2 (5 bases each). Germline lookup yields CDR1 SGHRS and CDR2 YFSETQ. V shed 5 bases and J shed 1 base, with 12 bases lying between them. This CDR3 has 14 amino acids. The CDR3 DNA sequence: TGCGCCAGCAGACCCGGGACGGTCCAAGAGACCCAGTACTTC. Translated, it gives CASRPGTVQETQYF.

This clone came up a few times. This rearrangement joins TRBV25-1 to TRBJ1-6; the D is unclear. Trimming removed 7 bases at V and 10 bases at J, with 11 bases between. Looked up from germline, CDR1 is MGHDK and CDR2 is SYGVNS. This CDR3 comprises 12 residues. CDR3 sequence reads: CASMDIGSPLHF. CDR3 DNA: TGTGCCAGCATGGATATCGGCTCACCCCTCCACTTT.

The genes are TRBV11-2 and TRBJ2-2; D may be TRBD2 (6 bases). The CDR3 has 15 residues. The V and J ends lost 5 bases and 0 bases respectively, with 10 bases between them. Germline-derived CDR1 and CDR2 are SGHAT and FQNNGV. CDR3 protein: CASSSLAPNTGELFF. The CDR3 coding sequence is TGTGCCAGCAGCAGTCTAGCGCCGAACACCGGGGAGCTGTTTTTT.

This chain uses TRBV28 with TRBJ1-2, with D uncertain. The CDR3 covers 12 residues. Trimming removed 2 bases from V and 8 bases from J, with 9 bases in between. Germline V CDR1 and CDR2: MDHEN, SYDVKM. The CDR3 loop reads CASSLPVGGYTF. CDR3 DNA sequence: TGTGCCAGCAGTTTACCTGTGGGGGGCTACACCTTC.

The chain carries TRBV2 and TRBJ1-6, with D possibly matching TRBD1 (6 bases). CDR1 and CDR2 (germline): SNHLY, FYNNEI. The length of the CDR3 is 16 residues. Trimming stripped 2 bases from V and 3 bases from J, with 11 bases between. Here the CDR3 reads CASSERGAGYNSPLHF. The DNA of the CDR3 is TGTGCCAGCAGTGAAAGGGGGGCCGGCTATAATTCACCCCTCCACTTT.

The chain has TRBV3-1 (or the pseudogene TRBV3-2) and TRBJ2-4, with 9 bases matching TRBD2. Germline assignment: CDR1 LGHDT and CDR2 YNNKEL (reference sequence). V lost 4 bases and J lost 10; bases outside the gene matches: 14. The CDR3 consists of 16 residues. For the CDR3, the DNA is TGTGCCAGCAGCCCCCTCCCGGGTAGCGGGAGTCGGATTCAGTACTTC. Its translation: CASSPLPGSGSRIQYF.

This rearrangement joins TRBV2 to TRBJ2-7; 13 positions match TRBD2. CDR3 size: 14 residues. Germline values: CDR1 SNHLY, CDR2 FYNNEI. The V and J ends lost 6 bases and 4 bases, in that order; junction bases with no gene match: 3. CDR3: CASSRLAGGYEQYF. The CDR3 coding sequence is TGTGCCAGCAGCAGACTAGCGGGAGGATACGAGCAGTACTTC.

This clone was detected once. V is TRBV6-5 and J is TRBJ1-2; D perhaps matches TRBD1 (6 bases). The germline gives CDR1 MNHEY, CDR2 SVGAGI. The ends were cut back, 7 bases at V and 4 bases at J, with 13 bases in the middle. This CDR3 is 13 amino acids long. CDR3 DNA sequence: TGTGCCAGCATAGTACAGGGCCTCTATGGCTACACCTTC. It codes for CASIVQGLYGYTF.

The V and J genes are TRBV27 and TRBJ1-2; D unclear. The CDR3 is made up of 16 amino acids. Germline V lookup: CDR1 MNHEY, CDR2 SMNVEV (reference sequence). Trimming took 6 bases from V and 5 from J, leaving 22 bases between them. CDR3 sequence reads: CASSPLDGGGSYGYTF. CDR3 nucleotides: TGTGCCAGCAGCCCGTTAGATGGCGGAGGATCGTATGGCTACACCTTC.

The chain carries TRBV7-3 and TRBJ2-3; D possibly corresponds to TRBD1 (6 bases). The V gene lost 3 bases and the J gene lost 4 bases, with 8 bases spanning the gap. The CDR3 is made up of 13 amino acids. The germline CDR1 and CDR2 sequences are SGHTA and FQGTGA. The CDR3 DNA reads TGTGCCAGCAGCTTTAAGGGGGCAGATACGCAGTATTTT. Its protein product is CASSFKGADTQYF.

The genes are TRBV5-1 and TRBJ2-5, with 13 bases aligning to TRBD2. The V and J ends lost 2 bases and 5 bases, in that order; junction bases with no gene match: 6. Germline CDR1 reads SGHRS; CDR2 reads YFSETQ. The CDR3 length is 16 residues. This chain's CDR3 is CASSFLGTSGTETQYF. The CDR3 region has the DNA TGCGCCAGCAGCTTCCTCGGGACTAGCGGGACGGAGACCCAGTACTTC.

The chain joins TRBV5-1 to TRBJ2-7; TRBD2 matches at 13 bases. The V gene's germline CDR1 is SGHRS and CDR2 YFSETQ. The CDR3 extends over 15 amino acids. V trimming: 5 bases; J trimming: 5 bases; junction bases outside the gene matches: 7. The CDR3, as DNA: TGCGCCAGCAGGGAAGGGACTAGCGGGGCGAACGAGCAGTACTTC. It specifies CASREGTSGANEQYF.